These 7 T cell receptor beta chains were all obtained from the same sample, sequenced in a study of cytomegalovirus exposure and HLA in healthy donors. The PCR contained 60 Vbeta and 13 Jbeta primers. Clones were read by immunoSEQ multiplex PCR, and TCRdb kept only the in-frame ones, dropping some. In the table there are under 200,000 clones, over 65% of which are singletons. The sequencing input was PBMCs. Source of these receptors: a middle-aged woman in good health and CMV-seronegative.

The gene calls are TRBV2 and TRBJ1-5, with 7 bases lining up with TRBD1. Germline-derived CDR1 and CDR2 are SNHLY and FYNNEI. There are 13 residues in the CDR3. Unmatched junction bases numbered 7, after V lost 5 bases and J lost 9 bases. The chain's CDR3 is CASSLDRRGPQHF. Written as DNA, the CDR3 is TGTGCCAGCAGTCTGGACAGGAGGGGGCCCCAGCATTTT.

This clone has just a few counts. The V and J genes are TRBV7-7 and TRBJ2-7; D is possibly TRBD2 (6 bases). The germline gives CDR1 SSHAT, CDR2 FNYEAQ (reference sequence). Trimming left V 5 bases short and J 2 bases short, with 16 bases between. The CDR3 runs to 15 residues. DNA for the CDR3: TGTGCCAGCAGCAAAGGTTCCGGCGGGACCTACGAGCAGTACTTC. Encoded protein: CASSKGSGGTYEQYF.

The chain has TRBV5-4 and TRBJ2-2, with D perhaps matching TRBD2 (5 bases). Between the trimmed V and J ends, which lost 2 bases and 2 bases, there was a span of 10 bases. The CDR3 contains 15 residues. Germline V gene data show CDR1 as SGHNT and CDR2 as YYREEE (reference sequence). CDR3: CASSFRGPNTGELFF. The CDR3 DNA follows: TGTGCCAGCAGCTTCCGCGGGCCCAACACCGGGGAGCTGTTTTTT.

The chain employs TRBV12-5 and TRBJ2-4; 11 bases agree with TRBD1. In germline, CDR1 is LGHNT, CDR2 FRNRAP. The CDR3 length is 17 residues. V lost 2 bases to trimming and J lost 4 bases; unmatched junction nucleotides: 7. CDR3 DNA: TGTGCTAGTGGTTTGTTCCCGGGACAGGGGGGAAAAAACATTCAGTACTTC. Translating it yields CASGLFPGQGGKNIQYF.

The V call is TRBV18, the J call TRBJ2-3, with D perhaps TRBD2 (6 bases). In germline, CDR1 is KGHSH, CDR2 LQKENI. Trimming removed 0 bases at V and 11 bases at J, with 21 bases between. This CDR3 is 16 amino acids long. This chain's CDR3 is CASSPPGTSTSGGQYF. The CDR3 nucleotides are TGTGCCAGCTCACCACCTGGGACTTCTACCTCTGGAGGGCAGTATTTT.

CDR3 amino acids: CASRGAGRYEQYF. The CDR3, as DNA: TGTGCCAGCAGAGGGGCAGGGCGCTACGAGCAGTACTTC. The chain is built from TRBV6-1 and TRBJ2-7, with D perhaps matching TRBD1 (5 bases). CDR1 and CDR2 from the germline V gene are MNHNS and SASEGT. This CDR3 comprises 13 residues. The V and J ends lost 6 bases and 3 bases respectively, with 12 bases between them.

V gene TRBV11-3 combines with J gene TRBJ1-5, with TRBD1 matching over 8 bases. From germline, CDR1 is SGHNT and CDR2 YENEEA. The CDR3 extends over 14 amino acids. V lost 5 bases, J lost 5 bases, and 5 bases stayed unmatched. The CDR3 sequence is CASSHKDRDQPQHF. The CDR3 nucleotides are TGTGCCAGCAGCCACAAGGACAGGGATCAGCCCCAGCATTTT.